The clone carrying this T cell receptor beta chain was detected once. In Seattle, patients joined the study during active infection and were tracked longitudinally. The V gene end was trimmed by 2 bases and the J gene end by 6 bases; junction bases not matched to a gene: 5. Germline V gives CDR1 SGHAT, CDR2 FQNNGV. This CDR3 is built from 16 residues. In the source study's methods: Amplified reference gene primers provided the basis for estimating nucleated cell counts. Assay: immunoSEQ multiplex PCR; the TCRdb copy retains only in-frame clones and omits some. V and J calls and clone size are copied from that table; D and trimming were computed from the DNA. This table holds 130,000 or so clones, roughly nine tenths found once. The data belong to a study of blood T cell repertoires in COVID-19. Across the whole study: Some COVID-19 samples were acute and others convalescent; all came from the United States, Italy and Spain. PBMCs, B-cell-depleted T cells, or T cells were the source of the cDNA or gDNA that made up the material.

This chain connects TRBV11-2 to TRBJ2-1; 12 nucleotides align to TRBD2. Sequenced sample: peripheral blood. This TCR derives from a woman aged 70 to 79 with COVID-19, enrolled during active disease. The CDR3 DNA reads as TGTGCCAGCAGCTTAACCGGACTAGCGGGGAGCAATGAGCAGTTCTTC. It encodes CASSLTGLAGSNEQFF.